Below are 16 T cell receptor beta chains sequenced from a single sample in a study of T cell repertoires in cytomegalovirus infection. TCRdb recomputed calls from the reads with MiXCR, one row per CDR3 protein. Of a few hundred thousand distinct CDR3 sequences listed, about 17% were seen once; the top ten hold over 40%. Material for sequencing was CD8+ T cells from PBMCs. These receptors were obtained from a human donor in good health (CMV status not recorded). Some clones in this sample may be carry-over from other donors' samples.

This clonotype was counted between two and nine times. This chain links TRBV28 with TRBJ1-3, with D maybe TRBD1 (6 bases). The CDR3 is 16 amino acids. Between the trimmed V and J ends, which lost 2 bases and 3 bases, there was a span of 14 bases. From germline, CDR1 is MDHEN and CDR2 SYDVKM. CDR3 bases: TGTGCCAGCAGTTTACTAGCCCGACAGGTTGGAAACACCATATATTTT. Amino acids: CASSLLARQVGNTIYF.

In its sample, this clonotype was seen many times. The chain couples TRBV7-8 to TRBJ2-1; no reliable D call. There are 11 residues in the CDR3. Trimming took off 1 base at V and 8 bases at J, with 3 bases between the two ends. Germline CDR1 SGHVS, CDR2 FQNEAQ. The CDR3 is CASSLGHEQFF. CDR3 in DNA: TGTGCCAGCAGCTTAGGTCATGAGCAGTTCTTC.

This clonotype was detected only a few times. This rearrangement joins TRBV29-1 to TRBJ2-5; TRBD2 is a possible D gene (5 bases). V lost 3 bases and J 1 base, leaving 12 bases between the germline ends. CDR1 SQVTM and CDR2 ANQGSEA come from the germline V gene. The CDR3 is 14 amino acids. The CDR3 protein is CSVEAGVRQETQYF. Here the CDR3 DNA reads TGCAGCGTTGAGGCCGGGGTACGCCAAGAGACCCAGTACTTC.

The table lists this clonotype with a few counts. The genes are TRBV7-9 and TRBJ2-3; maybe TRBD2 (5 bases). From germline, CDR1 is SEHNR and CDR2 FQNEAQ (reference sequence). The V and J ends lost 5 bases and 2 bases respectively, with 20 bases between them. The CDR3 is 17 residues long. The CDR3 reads CASSAGLLQRATDTQYF. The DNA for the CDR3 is TGTGCCAGCAGCGCTGGACTTCTTCAACGGGCCACAGATACGCAGTATTTT.

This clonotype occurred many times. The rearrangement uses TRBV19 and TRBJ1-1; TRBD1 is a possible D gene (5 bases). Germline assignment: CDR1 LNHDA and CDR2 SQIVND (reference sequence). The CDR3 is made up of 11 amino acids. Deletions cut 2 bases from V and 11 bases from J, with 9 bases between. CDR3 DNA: TGTGCCAGTAGTATACGATGGGACGCTTTCTTT. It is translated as CASSIRWDAFF.

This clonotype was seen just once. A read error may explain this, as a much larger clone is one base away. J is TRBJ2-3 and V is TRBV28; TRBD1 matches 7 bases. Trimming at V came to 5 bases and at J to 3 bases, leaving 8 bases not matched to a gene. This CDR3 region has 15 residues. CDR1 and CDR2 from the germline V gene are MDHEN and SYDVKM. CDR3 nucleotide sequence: TGTGCCAGCAGTCGGCACAGGGGTCGGACAGATACGCAGTATTTT. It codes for CASSRHRGRTDTQYF.

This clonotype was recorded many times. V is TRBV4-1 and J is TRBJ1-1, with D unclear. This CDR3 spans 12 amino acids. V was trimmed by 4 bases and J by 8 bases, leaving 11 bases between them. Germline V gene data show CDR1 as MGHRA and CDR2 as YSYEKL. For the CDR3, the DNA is TGCGCCAGCAGCCCGTCCTACGGGGAAGCTTTCTTT. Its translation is CASSPSYGEAFF.

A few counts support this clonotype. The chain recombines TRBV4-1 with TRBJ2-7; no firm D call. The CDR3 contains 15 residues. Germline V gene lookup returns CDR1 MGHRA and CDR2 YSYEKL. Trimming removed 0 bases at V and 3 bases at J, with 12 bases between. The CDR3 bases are TGCGCCAGCAGCCAAGATCCTGGTGGCATCTACGAGCAGTACTTC. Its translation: CASSQDPGGIYEQYF.

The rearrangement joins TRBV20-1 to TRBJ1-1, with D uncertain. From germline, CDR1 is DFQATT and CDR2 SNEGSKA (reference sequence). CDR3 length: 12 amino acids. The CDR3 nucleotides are TGCAATGGACGGGGAGCCGGCACTGAAGCTTTCTTT. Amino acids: CNGRGAGTEAFF.

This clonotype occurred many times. CDR3 protein: CASSNNGGGVFGYGYTF. The CDR3 coding sequence is TGTGCCAGCAGTAACAACGGAGGGGGAGTCTTCGGCTATGGCTACACCTTC. The genes are TRBV12-3 or TRBV12-4 and TRBJ1-2; D is perhaps TRBD1 (6 bases). V lost 5 bases, J lost 4 bases, and 23 bases lay in between. The CDR3 sequence is 17 residues long.

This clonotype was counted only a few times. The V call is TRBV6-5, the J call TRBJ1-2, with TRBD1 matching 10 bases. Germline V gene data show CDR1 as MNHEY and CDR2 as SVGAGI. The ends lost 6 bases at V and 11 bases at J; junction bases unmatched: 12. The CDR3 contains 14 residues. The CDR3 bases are TGTGCCAGCAGATATATTGGACAGGGGGTGTTTTACACCTTC. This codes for CASRYIGQGVFYTF.

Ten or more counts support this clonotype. The CDR3 DNA follows: TGTGCCAGCTCACCACAGGGGCAGCCAGACACTGAAGCTTTCTTT. This translates into CASSPQGQPDTEAFF. The chain links TRBV18 to TRBJ1-1, with a tentative D call TRBD1 (5 bases). Germline V lookup: CDR1 KGHSH, CDR2 LQKENI. This CDR3 region has 15 residues. V lost 1 base to trimming and J lost 3 bases, with 12 bases between them.

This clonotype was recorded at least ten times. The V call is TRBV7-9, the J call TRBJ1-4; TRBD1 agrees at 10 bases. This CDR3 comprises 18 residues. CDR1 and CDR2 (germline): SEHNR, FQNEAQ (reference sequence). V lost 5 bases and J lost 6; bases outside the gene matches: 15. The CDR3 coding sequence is TGTGCCAGCAGCCAATATCTCGGGGGGACAGGGGTCGATGAAAAACTGTTTTTT. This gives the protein CASSQYLGGTGVDEKLFF. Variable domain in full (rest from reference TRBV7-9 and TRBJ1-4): DTGVSQNPRHKITKRGQNVTFRCDPISEHNRLYWYRQTLGQGPEFLTYFQNEAQLEKSRLLSDRFSAERPKGSFSTLEIQRTEQGDSAMYLCASSQYLGGTGVDEKLFFGSGTQLSVL.

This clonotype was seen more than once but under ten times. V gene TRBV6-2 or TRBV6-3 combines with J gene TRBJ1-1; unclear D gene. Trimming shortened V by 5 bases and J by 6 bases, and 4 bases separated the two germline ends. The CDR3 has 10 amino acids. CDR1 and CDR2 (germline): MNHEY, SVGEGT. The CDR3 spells CASSGAEAFF. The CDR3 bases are TGTGCCAGCAGTGGTGCTGAAGCTTTCTTT.

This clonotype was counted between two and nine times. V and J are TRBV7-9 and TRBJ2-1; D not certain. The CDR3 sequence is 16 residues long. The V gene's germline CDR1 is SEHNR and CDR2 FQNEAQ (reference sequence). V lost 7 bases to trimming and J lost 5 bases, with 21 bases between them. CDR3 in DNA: TGTGCCAGCACCCCCCGTCAGGCTGGGCCCCACAATGAGCAGTTCTTC. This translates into CASTPRQAGPHNEQFF.

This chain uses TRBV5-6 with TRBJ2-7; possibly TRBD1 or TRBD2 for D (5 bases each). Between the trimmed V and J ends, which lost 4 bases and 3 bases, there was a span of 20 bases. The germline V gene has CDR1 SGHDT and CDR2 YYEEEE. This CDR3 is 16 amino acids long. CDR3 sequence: CASSPTAGSQIYEQYF. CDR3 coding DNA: TGTGCCAGCAGCCCGACTGCAGGGAGTCAGATCTACGAGCAGTACTTC.